This TCR beta chain was found in a study of blood T cells in healthy people across ages. V was clipped by 0 bases and J by 4 bases; unmatched bases: 6. The germline gives CDR1 LGHNA, CDR2 YSLEER. The CDR3 has 17 amino acids. Primed by a sample-barcoded 5' primer and a J-beta primer mix, a second PCR proceeded for about 6 to 12 cycles. TCRdb itself ran the 5' RACE reads through MiXCR, one entry per CDR3 protein. The data show hundreds of thousands of distinct CDR3 sequences, over 45% seen once. Sequencing used blood. This chain links TRBV4-3 with TRBJ2-1; the match to TRBD2 covers 10 bases. The source is a man under 40 in good health. The CDR3 region is CASSQDRASGSYNEQFF. The CDR3 bases are TGCGCCAGCAGCCAAGATCGGGCTAGCGGGAGTTACAATGAGCAGTTCTTC.